Each of the 3 T cell receptor beta chains below was sequenced from the same sample in a study of PD-1 blockade in classical Hodgkin lymphoma. Assay used: immunoSEQ multiplex PCR; TCRdb lists only in-frame clones, some missing. Here the sample spans around 150,000 clones, less than 80% being singletons. Every patient experienced relapse after autologous stem cell transplantation, and brentuximab vedotin exposure varied. This specimen consisted of peripheral blood mononuclear cells (PBMCs), obtained before the second cycle of nivolumab. The receptors shown here come from a human donor with classical Hodgkin lymphoma.

V usage is TRBV29-1 and J usage is TRBJ2-1; the D gene is possibly TRBD1 (6 bases). The V gene's germline CDR1 is SQVTM and CDR2 ANQGSEA. This CDR3 contains 13 residues. The V end lost 4 bases, the J end lost 4 bases, and 11 bases lay between the germline ends. The CDR3 DNA follows: TGCAGCGTTGGGACAGCCACTTACAATGAGCAGTTCTTC. Translating it yields CSVGTATYNEQFF.

The J gene is TRBJ1-1, the V gene TRBV10-3; TRBD1 is a possible D gene (6 bases). Trimming cost V 2 bases and J 1 base, with 11 bases left between them. This CDR3 is 15 amino acids long. Germline CDR1 reads ENHRY; CDR2 reads SYGVKD. CDR3 coding DNA: TGTGCCATCAGTGAGACTGAACAGGGGAACACTGAAGCTTTCTTT. Translation: CAISETEQGNTEAFF.

The V and J genes are TRBV30 and TRBJ2-2, with 10 bases lining up with TRBD2. The CDR3 loop spans 14 amino acids. In germline, CDR1 is GTSNPN, CDR2 SVGIG (reference sequence). After removal of 3 bases from V and 4 bases from J, the junction contained 2 bases not matched to a gene. The CDR3 here is CAWRTSGITGELFF. CDR3 nucleotide sequence: TGTGCCTGGAGAACTAGCGGGATCACCGGGGAGCTGTTTTTT. Drawing the rest from reference TRBV30 and TRBJ2-2, the complete variable domain is SQTIHQWPATLVQPVGSPLSLECTVEGTSNPNLYWYRQAAGRGLQLLFYSVGIGQISSEVPQNLSASRPQDRQFILSSKKLLLSDSGFYLCAWRTSGITGELFFGEGSRLTVL.